This T cell receptor beta chain was found in a study of shared clonotypes between healthy human individuals. Here immunoSEQ multiplex PCR was the method, and the copy in TCRdb shows in-frame clones only, minus some. The repertoire consists of roughly 2.2 million clones, with approximately 93% occurring once and the leading ten covering about 0.39%. A single count supports this clone. J was trimmed by 3 bases and V by 5 bases; bases with no gene match: 11. Per the germline V gene, CDR1 is SGHTA and CDR2 is FQGNSA. The CDR3 runs to 16 residues. Source material: naive CD4+ T cells from PBMCs. Subset reported: CD45RA+ positively selected. The TCR originated in a man in his late teens or twenties in good health. Some clones in this sample may be carry-over from other donors' samples. This chain links TRBV7-2 with TRBJ2-7; 9 nucleotides align to TRBD1. The CDR3 reads CASSPYTMTGGYEQYF. Written as DNA, the CDR3 is TGTGCCAGCAGCCCGTACACTATGACAGGGGGCTACGAGCAGTACTTC.